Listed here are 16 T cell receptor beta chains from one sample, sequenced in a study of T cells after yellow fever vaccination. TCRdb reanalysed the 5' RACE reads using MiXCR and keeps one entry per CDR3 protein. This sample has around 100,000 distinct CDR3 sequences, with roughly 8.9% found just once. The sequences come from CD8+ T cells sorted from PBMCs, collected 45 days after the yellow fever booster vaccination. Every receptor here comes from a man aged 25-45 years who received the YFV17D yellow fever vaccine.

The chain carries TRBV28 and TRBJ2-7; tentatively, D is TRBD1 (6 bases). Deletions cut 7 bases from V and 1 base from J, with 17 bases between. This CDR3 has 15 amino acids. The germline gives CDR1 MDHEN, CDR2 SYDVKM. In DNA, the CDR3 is TGTGCCAGCAACCCAGGGACATCCACGTCCTACGAGCAGTACTTC. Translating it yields CASNPGTSTSYEQYF. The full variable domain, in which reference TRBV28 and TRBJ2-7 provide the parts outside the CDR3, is DVKVTQSSRYLVKRTGEKVFLECVQDMDHENMFWYRQDPGLGLRLIYFSYDVKMKEKGDIPEGYSVSREKKERFSLILESASTNQTSMYLCASNPGTSTSYEQYFGPGTRLTVT.

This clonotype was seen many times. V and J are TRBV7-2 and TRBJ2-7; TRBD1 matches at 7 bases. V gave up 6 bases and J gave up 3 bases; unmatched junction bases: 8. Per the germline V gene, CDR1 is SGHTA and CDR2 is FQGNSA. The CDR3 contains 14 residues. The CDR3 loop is CASRGGKVDYEQYF. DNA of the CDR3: TGTGCCAGCAGAGGGGGCAAGGTGGACTACGAGCAGTACTTC. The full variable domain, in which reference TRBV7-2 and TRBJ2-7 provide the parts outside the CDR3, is GAGVSQSPSNKVTEKGKDVELRCDPISGHTALYWYRQSLGQGLEFLIYFQGNSAPDKSGLPSDRFSAERTGGSVSTLTIQRTQQEDSAVYLCASRGGKVDYEQYFGPGTRLTVT.

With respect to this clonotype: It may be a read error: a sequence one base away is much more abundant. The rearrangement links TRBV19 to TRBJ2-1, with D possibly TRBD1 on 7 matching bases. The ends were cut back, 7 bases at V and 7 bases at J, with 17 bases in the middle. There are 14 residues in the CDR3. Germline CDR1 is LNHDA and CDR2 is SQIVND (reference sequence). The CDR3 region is CASNPGGLPNEQFF. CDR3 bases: TGTGCCAGTAATCCAGGGGGACTTCCGAATGAGCAGTTCTTC. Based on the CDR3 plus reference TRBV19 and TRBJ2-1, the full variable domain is DGGITQSPKYLFRKEGQNVTLSCEQNLNHDAMYWYRQDPGQGLRLIYYSQIVNDFQKGDIAEGYSVSREKKESFPLTVTSAQKNPTAFYLCASNPGGLPNEQFFGPGTRLTVL.

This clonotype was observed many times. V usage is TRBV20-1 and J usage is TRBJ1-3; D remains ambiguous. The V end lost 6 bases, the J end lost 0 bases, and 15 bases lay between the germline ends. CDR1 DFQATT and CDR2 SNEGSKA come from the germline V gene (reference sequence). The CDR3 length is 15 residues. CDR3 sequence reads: CSATSQATSGNTIYF. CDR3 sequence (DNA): TGCAGTGCAACTTCTCAGGCAACCTCTGGAAACACCATATATTTT.

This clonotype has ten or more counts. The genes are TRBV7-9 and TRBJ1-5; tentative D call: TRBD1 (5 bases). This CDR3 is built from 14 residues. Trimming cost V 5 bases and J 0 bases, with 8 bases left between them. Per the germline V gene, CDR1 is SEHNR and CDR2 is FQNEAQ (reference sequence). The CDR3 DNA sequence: TGTGCCAGCAGCGACACAGGTAGCAATCAGCCCCAGCATTTT. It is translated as CASSDTGSNQPQHF.

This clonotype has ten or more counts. This chain's CDR3 is CASSRQGASTGELFF. The CDR3 nucleotides read TGTGCCAGCAGCCGACAGGGGGCGAGTACCGGGGAGCTGTTTTTT. The chain couples TRBV12-3 or TRBV12-4 to TRBJ2-2, with 10 bases fitting TRBD1. V shed 6 bases, J shed 5 bases, and the junction held 6 bases outside the gene matches. The CDR3 sequence is 15 residues long.

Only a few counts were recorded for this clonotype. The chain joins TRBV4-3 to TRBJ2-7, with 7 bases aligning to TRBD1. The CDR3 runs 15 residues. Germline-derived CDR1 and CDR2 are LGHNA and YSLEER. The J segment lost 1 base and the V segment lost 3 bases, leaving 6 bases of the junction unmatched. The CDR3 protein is CASSQWTGPSYEQYF. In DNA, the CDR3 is TGCGCCAGCAGCCAGTGGACAGGTCCTTCCTACGAGCAGTACTTC.

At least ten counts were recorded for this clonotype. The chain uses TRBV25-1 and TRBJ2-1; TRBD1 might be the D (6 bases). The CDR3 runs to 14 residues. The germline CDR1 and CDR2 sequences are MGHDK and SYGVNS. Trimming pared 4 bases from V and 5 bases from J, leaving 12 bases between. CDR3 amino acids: CASSGLDRNNEQFF. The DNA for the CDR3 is TGTGCCAGCAGTGGTCTAGACAGGAACAATGAGCAGTTCTTC. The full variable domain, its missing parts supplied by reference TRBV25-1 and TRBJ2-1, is EADIYQTPRYLVIGTGKKITLECSQTMGHDKMYWYQQDPGMELHLIHYSYGVNSTEKGDLSSESTVSRIRTEHFPLTLESARPSHTSQYLCASSGLDRNNEQFFGPGTRLTVL.

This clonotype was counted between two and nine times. This CDR3 reads CASAVYTGELFF. In DNA form, the CDR3 reads TGTGCCAGCGCGGTATACACCGGGGAGCTGTTTTTT. The rearrangement joins TRBV6-5 to TRBJ2-2, with D unclear. The CDR3 runs 12 residues. Trimming left V 8 bases short and J 3 bases short, with 7 bases between. Germline-derived CDR1 and CDR2 are MNHEY and SVGAGI.

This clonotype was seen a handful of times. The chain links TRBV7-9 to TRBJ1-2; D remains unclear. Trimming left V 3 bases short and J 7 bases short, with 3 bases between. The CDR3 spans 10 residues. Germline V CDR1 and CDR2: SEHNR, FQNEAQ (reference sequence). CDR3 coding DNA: TGTGCCAGCAGCTTGGGTGGCTACACCTTC. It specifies CASSLGGYTF.

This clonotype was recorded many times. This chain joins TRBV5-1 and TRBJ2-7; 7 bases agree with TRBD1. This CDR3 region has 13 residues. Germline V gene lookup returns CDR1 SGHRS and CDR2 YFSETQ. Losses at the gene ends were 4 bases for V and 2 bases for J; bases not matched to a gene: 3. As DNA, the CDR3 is TGCGCCAGCAGCCCAGGGGGAACCTACGAGCAGTACTTC. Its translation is CASSPGGTYEQYF.

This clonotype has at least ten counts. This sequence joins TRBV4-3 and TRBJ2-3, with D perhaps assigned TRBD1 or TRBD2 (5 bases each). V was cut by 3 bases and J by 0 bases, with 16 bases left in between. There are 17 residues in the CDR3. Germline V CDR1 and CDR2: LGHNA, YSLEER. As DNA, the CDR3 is TGCGCCAGCAGCCAGCCCCCGGGACCGTACAGCACAGATACGCAGTATTTT. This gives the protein CASSQPPGPYSTDTQYF.

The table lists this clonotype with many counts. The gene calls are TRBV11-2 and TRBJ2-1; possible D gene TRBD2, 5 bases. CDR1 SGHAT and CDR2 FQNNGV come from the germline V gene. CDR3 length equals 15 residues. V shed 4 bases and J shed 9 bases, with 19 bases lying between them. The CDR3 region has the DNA TGTGCCAGCAGCTCTGCCGGGCAAATTGCGGGTGAGCAGTTCTTC. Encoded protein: CASSSAGQIAGEQFF. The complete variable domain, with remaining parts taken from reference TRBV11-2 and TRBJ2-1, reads EAGVAQSPRYKIIEKRQSVAFWCNPISGHATLYWYQQILGQGPKLLIQFQNNGVVDDSQLPKDRFSAERLKGVDSTLKIQPAKLEDSAVYLCASSSAGQIAGEQFFGPGTRLTVL.

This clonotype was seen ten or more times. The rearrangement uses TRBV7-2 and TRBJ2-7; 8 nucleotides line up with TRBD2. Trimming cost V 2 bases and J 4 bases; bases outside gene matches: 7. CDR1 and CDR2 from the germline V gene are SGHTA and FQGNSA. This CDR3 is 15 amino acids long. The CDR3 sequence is CASSLKSSGIYEQYF. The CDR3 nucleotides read TGTGCCAGCAGCTTAAAGAGTAGCGGGATTTACGAGCAGTACTTC.

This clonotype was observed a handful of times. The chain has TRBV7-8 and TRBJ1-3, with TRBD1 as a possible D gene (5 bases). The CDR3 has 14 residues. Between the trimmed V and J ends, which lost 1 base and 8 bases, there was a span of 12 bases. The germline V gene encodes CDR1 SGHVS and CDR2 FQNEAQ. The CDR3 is CASSLGTSRDTIYF. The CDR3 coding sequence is TGTGCCAGCAGCTTAGGGACAAGTAGGGACACCATATATTTT.

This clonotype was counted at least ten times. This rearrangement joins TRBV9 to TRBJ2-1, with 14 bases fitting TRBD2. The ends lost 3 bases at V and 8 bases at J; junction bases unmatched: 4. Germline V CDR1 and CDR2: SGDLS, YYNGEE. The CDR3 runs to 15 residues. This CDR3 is CASSAGTSGSDEQFF. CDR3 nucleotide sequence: TGTGCCAGCAGCGCGGGGACTAGCGGGAGTGATGAGCAGTTCTTC.